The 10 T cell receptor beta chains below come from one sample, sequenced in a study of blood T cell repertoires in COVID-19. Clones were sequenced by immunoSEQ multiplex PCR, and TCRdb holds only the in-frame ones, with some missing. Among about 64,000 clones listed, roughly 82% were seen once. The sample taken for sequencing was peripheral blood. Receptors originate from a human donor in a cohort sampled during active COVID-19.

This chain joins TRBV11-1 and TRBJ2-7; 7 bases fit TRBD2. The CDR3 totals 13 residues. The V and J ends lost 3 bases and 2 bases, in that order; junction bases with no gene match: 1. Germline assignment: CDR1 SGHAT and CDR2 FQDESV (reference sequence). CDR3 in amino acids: CASSLGGTYEQYF. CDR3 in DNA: TGTGCCAGCAGCTTGGGGGGGACCTACGAGCAGTACTTC.

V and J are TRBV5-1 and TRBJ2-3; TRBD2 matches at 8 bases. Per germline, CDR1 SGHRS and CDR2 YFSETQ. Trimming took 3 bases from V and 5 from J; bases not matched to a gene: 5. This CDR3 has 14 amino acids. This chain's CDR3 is CASSSGGQVDTQYF. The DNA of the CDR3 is TGCGCCAGCAGCTCGGGGGGGCAGGTAGATACGCAGTATTTT.

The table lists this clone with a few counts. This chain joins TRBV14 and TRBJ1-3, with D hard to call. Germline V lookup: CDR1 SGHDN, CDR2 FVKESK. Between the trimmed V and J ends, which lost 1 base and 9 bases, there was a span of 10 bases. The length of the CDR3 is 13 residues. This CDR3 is CASSQGALSTIYF. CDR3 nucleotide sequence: TGTGCCAGCAGCCAAGGAGCCTTGAGCACCATATATTTT.

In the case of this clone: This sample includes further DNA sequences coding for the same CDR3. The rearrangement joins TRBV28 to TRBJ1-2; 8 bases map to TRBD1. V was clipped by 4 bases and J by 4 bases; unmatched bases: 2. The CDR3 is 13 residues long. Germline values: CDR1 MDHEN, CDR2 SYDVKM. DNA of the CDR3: TGTGCCAGCAGTTCGACAGGGGTCTATGGCTACACCTTC. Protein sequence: CASSSTGVYGYTF.

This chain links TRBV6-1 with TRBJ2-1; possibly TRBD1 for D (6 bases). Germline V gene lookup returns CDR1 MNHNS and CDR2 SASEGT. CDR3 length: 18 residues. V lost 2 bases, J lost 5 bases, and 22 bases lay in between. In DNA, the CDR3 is TGTGCCAGCAGTGAACTTTTGTCCCGCAGGGGCCCTAACAATGAGCAGTTCTTC. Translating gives CASSELLSRRGPNNEQFF.

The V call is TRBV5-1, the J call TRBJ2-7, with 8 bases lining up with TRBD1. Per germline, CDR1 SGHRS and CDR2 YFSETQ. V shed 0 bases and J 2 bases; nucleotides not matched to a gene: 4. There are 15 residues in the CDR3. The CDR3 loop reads CASSLAGTGTYEQYF. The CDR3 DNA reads TGCGCCAGCAGCTTGGCGGGGACAGGTACCTACGAGCAGTACTTC.

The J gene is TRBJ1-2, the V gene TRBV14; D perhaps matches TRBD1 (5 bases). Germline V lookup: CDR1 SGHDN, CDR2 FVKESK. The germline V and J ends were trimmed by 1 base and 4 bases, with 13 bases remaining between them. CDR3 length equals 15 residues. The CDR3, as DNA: TGTGCCAGCAGCCAAGTGGCAGGGTTGGGCTATGGCTACACCTTC. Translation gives CASSQVAGLGYGYTF. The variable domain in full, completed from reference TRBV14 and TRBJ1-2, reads EAGVTQFPSHSVIEKGQTVTLRCDPISGHDNLYWYRRVMGKEIKFLLHFVKESKQDESGMPNNRFLAERTGGTYSTLKVQPAELEDSGVYFCASSQVAGLGYGYTFGSGTRLTVV.

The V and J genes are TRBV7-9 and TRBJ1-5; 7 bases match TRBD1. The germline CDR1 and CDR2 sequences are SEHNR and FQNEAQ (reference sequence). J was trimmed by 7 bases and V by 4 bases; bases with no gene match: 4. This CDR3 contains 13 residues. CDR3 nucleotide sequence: TGTGCCAGCAGCTCGACAGGGAACCAGCCCCAGCATTTT. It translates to CASSSTGNQPQHF.

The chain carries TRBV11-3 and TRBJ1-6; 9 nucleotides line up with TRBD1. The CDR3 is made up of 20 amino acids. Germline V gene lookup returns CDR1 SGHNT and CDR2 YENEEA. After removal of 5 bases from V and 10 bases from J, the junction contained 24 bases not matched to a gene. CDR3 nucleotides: TGTGCCAGCAGCCTCTTAGGGATTTCGTCGGACAGGGGTTGGGGATCACCCCTCCACTTT. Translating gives CASSLLGISSDRGWGSPLHF.

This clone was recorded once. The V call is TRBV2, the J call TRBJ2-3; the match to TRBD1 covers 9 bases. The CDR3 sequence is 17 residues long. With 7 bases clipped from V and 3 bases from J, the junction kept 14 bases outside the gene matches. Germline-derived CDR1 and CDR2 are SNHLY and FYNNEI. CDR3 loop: CASKPLGQGLTTDTQYF. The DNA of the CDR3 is TGTGCCAGCAAACCCCTGGGACAGGGTTTGACTACAGATACGCAGTATTTT.